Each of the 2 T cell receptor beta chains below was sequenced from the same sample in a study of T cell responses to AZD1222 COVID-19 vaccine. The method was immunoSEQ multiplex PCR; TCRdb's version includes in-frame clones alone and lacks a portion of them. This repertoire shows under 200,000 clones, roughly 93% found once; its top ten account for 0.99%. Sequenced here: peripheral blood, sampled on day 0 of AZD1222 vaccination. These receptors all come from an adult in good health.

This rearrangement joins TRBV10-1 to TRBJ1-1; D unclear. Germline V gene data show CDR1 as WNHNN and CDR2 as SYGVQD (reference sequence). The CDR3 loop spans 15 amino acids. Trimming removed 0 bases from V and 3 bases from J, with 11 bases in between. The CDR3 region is CASSESIGGHTEAFF. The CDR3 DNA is TGCGCCAGCAGTGAGTCGATAGGTGGGCACACTGAAGCTTTCTTT.

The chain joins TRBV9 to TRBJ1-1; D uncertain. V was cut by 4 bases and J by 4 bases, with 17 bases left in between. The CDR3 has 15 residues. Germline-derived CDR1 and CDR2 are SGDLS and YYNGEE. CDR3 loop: CASSPPVYSGTEAFF. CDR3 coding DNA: TGTGCCAGCAGCCCTCCGGTCTATTCAGGCACTGAAGCTTTCTTT.